A single sample gave rise to the 22 T cell receptor beta chains below, sequenced in a study of T cell repertoires in cytomegalovirus infection. No cognate antigen is known for these TCRs. Each CDR3 protein is one row after TCRdb ran MiXCR on the reads. This table holds about 890,000 distinct CDR3 sequences, around 31% found once. The sample here was cultured CD8+ T cells from PBMCs, taken from culture after CMV antigen stimulation. The receptors derive from a human donor in good health (CMV status not recorded). Some clones in this sample may be carry-over from other donors' samples.

The sample holds a few counts of this clonotype. The chain joins TRBV9 to TRBJ1-2; D gene ambiguous. The CDR3 consists of 16 residues. Germline CDR1 and CDR2: SGDLS and YYNGEE. V lost 0 bases and J lost 9, with 21 bases in between. Here the CDR3 DNA reads TGTGCCAGCAGCGTAGGGTCCCGCCCTTCAGAAAGTAGCTACACCTTC. Its protein product is CASSVGSRPSESSYTF.

The CDR3 DNA reads as TGTGCCAGCAGCCCCCGGTCAGGAGATATCTATGGCTACACCTTC. This encodes CASSPRSGDIYGYTF. This rearrangement joins TRBV7-6 to TRBJ1-2; D gene uncertain. There are 15 residues in the CDR3. The germline CDR1 and CDR2 sequences are SGHVS and FNYEAQ. V was trimmed by 5 bases and J by 4 bases, leaving 17 bases between them. Based on the CDR3 plus reference TRBV7-6 and TRBJ1-2, the full variable domain is GAGVSQSPRYKVTKRGQDVALRCDPISGHVSLYWYRQALGQGPEFLTYFNYEAQQDKSGLPNDRFSAERPEGSISTLTIQRTEQRDSAMYRCASSPRSGDIYGYTFGSGTRLTVV.

This clonotype was seen ten or more times. The chain's CDR3 is CASSWDIQHAGELFF. CDR3 bases: TGTGCCAGCAGCTGGGACATACAACACGCCGGGGAGCTGTTTTTT. V and J are TRBV7-2 and TRBJ2-2; tentatively, D is TRBD1 (6 bases). CDR3 size: 15 residues. Trimming took off 4 bases at V and 6 bases at J, with 15 bases between the two ends. Germline V gene data show CDR1 as SGHTA and CDR2 as FQGNSA.

This clonotype appeared once. V is TRBV5-6 and J is TRBJ2-3; D might be TRBD1 (5 bases). V was pared by 6 bases and J by 0 bases, with 11 bases between. Germline loops: CDR1 SGHDT, CDR2 YYEEEE. This CDR3 has 14 residues. Written as DNA, the CDR3 is TGTGCCAGCACTCAGGGAAGCAGCACAGATACGCAGTATTTT. Translated: CASTQGSSTDTQYF.

This chain connects TRBV6-2 or TRBV6-3 to TRBJ1-1; no clear D. The V gene's germline CDR1 is MNHEY and CDR2 SVGEGT. V lost 7 bases, J lost 3 bases, and 24 bases lay in between. The CDR3 covers 17 residues. Here the CDR3 DNA reads TGTGCCAGCACCCTCTTGGGAGAGGCCCGTTTCGACACTGAAGCTTTCTTT. Its translation is CASTLLGEARFDTEAFF.

The chain uses TRBV27 and TRBJ2-1; 10 positions agree with TRBD2. The V segment lost 4 bases and the J segment 3 bases; nucleotides outside the gene matches: 12. CDR3 length equals 18 residues. Germline CDR1 is MNHEY and CDR2 is SMNVEV (reference sequence). The CDR3 region has the DNA TGTGCCAGCAGTTCCCTCCCCTTACTAGCGGGGATCTACAATGAGCAGTTCTTC. This translates into CASSSLPLLAGIYNEQFF.

The CDR3 here is CAISESVRANYGYTF. The CDR3 region has the DNA TGTGCCATCAGTGAGTCGGTTAGAGCTAACTATGGCTACACCTTC. The chain joins TRBV10-3 to TRBJ1-2; D is uncertain. Trimming cost V 0 bases and J 0 bases, with 8 bases left between them. CDR3 size: 15 residues. The germline gives CDR1 ENHRY, CDR2 SYGVKD.

J is TRBJ2-7 and V is TRBV28; D may match TRBD1 or TRBD2 (5 bases each). The V gene's germline CDR1 is MDHEN and CDR2 SYDVKM. Trimming pared 8 bases from V and 5 bases from J, leaving 19 bases between. There are 14 residues in the CDR3. Here the CDR3 DNA reads TGTGCCAGCCGCCCGGTGGGGGATTATGACGAGCAGTACGTC. Its translation is CASRPVGDYDEQYV.

This clonotype was detected only a few times. The gene calls are TRBV7-2 and TRBJ2-7; 8 bases align to TRBD2. Germline V gene data show CDR1 as SGHTA and CDR2 as FQGNSA. Trimming took 5 bases from V and 6 from J; bases not matched to a gene: 6. The CDR3 is made up of 13 amino acids. The CDR3 bases are TGTGCCAGCAGCCTCTTAGCGGGGTCCGAGCAGTACGTC. It translates to CASSLLAGSEQYV.

In nucleotides, the CDR3 is TGTGCCAGCAGTGAATATGCGAATGATCCGGGACACGGACCTGAAGCTTTCTTT. Translated: CASSEYANDPGHGPEAFF. The chain links TRBV25-1 to TRBJ1-1; tentatively, D is TRBD1 (6 bases). The V end lost 0 bases, the J end lost 6 bases, and 23 bases lay between the germline ends. There are 18 residues in the CDR3. Germline V gives CDR1 MGHDK, CDR2 SYGVNS.

The rearrangement joins TRBV27 to TRBJ2-1; D is possibly TRBD1 or TRBD2 (5 bases each). V was trimmed by 5 bases and J by 3 bases, leaving 14 bases between them. The V gene's germline CDR1 is MNHEY and CDR2 SMNVEV (reference sequence). This CDR3 comprises 15 residues. The CDR3 region is CASSPVRGLYNEQFF. The CDR3 DNA reads as TGTGCCAGCAGTCCCGTCCGGGGCCTCTACAATGAGCAGTTCTTC.

The rearrangement uses TRBV7-9 and TRBJ1-2; D is possibly TRBD1 (6 bases). This CDR3 is built from 17 residues. Trimming stripped 7 bases from V and 0 bases from J, with 21 bases between. Germline V gives CDR1 SEHNR, CDR2 FQNEAQ (reference sequence). CDR3 nucleotides: TGTGCCAGCACCCCCTTGGGCAGGGGCTTAGCTAACTATGGCTACACCTTC. Its protein product is CASTPLGRGLANYGYTF.

CDR3 residues: CASGGSIAFF. In nucleotides, the CDR3 is TGTGCCAGCGGGGGGAGTATAGCTTTCTTT. The J gene is TRBJ1-1, the V gene TRBV7-9; a possible D gene is TRBD1 (5 bases). This CDR3 comprises 10 residues. Trimming took 8 bases from V and 10 from J, leaving 11 bases between them. The germline V gene has CDR1 SEHNR and CDR2 FQNEAQ (reference sequence).

Concerning this clonotype itself: A single base separates this from a much larger clone, so it may be a read error. This chain links TRBV7-9 with TRBJ1-5, with D possibly TRBD1 on 5 matching bases. CDR1 is SEHNR, CDR2 FQNEAQ, per germline (reference sequence). The CDR3 is made up of 15 amino acids. This CDR3 reads CVSSADGTDNQPQHF. The CDR3 DNA is TGTGTCAGCAGCGCGGACGGGACGGATAATCAGCCCCAGCATTTT.

This clonotype was observed a handful of times. The V gene is TRBV18, the J gene TRBJ2-5; TRBD2 aligns across 13 bases. The germline gives CDR1 KGHSH, CDR2 LQKENI. The CDR3 has 19 residues. V was pared by 4 bases and J by 5 bases, with 16 bases of the junction left unmatched. In DNA form, the CDR3 reads TGTGCCAGCTCACTCTTCGGACTAGCGGGGGTTATGAGGGGCGAGACCCAGTACTTC. Residues: CASSLFGLAGVMRGETQYF.

This clonotype appeared once. Given a much more abundant clone one base away, this may be a read error. V usage is TRBV7-2 and J usage is TRBJ2-3; D perhaps matches TRBD1 (5 bases). This CDR3 contains 14 residues. Germline values: CDR1 SGHTA, CDR2 FQGNSA. Deletions cut 5 bases from V and 8 bases from J, with 17 bases between. Written as DNA, the CDR3 is TGTGCCAGCAGCACCCCGGACACCAGGTGTACGCAGTATTTT. Translating gives CASSTPDTRCTQYF.

This clonotype was detected many times. This chain links TRBV19 with TRBJ1-5; D not resolved. V was clipped by 0 bases and J by 2 bases, with 2 bases between them. This CDR3 is built from 13 residues. Per germline, CDR1 LNHDA and CDR2 SQIVND (reference sequence). CDR3 sequence reads: CASSIEGNQPQHF. CDR3 DNA: TGTGCCAGTAGTATAGAAGGCAATCAGCCCCAGCATTTT.

This clonotype was detected a few times. This chain uses TRBV7-6 with TRBJ2-1; the D is unclear. Germline lookup yields CDR1 SGHVS and CDR2 FNYEAQ. CDR3 length: 12 residues. V was clipped by 6 bases and J by 5 bases, with 8 bases between them. The CDR3 is CASRARDNEQFF. CDR3 nucleotide sequence: TGTGCCAGCAGGGCTAGAGACAATGAGCAGTTCTTC.

This chain links TRBV6-2 or TRBV6-3 with TRBJ1-5; no clear D. The CDR3 is made up of 13 amino acids. Trimming shortened V by 6 bases and J by 3 bases, and 9 bases separated the two germline ends. Germline V lookup: CDR1 MNHEY, CDR2 SVGEGT. This CDR3 is CASRLGNNQPQHF. The CDR3 DNA is TGTGCCAGCAGACTAGGCAACAATCAGCCCCAGCATTTT.

The table lists this clonotype with a count of one. The chain carries TRBV19 and TRBJ2-2; 8 nucleotides agree with TRBD2. The CDR3 consists of 13 residues. V lost 9 bases, J lost 5 bases, and 5 bases stayed unmatched. Germline-derived CDR1 and CDR2 are LNHDA and SQIVND (reference sequence). The CDR3, as DNA: TGTGCCAGCATCCCGGGGGGGACCGGGGAGCTGTTTTTT. It translates to CASIPGGTGELFF.

This clonotype showed up just a few times. CDR3 residues: CASNGGPPGELFF. The CDR3 DNA sequence: TGTGCCAGTAATGGGGGGCCGCCCGGGGAGCTGTTTTTT. The gene calls are TRBV19 and TRBJ2-2, with D perhaps given as TRBD1 or TRBD2 (6 bases each). V was cut by 7 bases and J by 6 bases, with 12 bases left in between. CDR3 size: 13 residues. The germline gives CDR1 LNHDA, CDR2 SQIVND (reference sequence).

This clonotype has at least ten counts. The chain has TRBV27 and TRBJ2-1, with D perhaps being TRBD1 or TRBD2 (6 bases each). This CDR3 contains 12 residues. The V end was cut by 1 base, the J end by 10 bases, with 8 bases between. Germline lookup yields CDR1 MNHEY and CDR2 SMNVEV (reference sequence). CDR3 protein: CASSLLGGEQFF. The CDR3 DNA follows: TGTGCCAGCAGTTTATTAGGGGGGGAGCAGTTCTTC.